This entry describes one TCR beta chain. The target antigen is unknown. The data are from a study of response to subunit inactivated influenza vaccine. Study-level results: Every seasonal influenza vaccination brings in few new T cells, the authors suggested.

Via MiXCR, TCRdb re-called the RT-PCR reads, giving one row per CDR3 protein. There are under 750,000 distinct CDR3 sequences in the sample; about 12% occur only once, and about 10% lies in the top ten. Germline V gene sequence: CDR1 DFQATT, CDR2 SNEGSKA (reference sequence). This CDR3 comprises 14 residues. The ends lost 0 bases at V and 5 bases at J; junction bases unmatched: 5. The receptor was derived from a man in his forties or fifties who received an inactivated influenza vaccine. This chain connects TRBV20-1 to TRBJ2-5; 8 nucleotides line up with TRBD2. Sample: PBMCs from blood, taken on the day of vaccination. The CDR3 is CSARDASGSETQYF. In DNA form, the CDR3 reads TGCAGTGCTAGAGATGCAAGCGGGAGTGAGACCCAGTACTTC.